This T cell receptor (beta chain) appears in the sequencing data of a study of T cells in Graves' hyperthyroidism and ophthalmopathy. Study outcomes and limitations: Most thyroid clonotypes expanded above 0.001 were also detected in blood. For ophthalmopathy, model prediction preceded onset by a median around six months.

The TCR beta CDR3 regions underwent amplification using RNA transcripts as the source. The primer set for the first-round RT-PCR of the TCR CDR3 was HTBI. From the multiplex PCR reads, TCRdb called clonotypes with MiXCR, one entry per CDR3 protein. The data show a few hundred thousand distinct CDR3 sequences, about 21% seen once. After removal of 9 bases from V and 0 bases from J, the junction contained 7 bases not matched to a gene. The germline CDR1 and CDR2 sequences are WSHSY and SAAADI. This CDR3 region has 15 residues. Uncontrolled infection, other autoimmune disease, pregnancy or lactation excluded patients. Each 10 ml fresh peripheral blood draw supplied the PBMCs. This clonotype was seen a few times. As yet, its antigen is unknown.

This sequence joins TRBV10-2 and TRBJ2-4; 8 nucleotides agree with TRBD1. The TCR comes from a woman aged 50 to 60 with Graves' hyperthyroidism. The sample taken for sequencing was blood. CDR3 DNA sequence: TGCGCCAGTGGGACAGGCACCGTAGCCAAAAACATTCAGTACTTC. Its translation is CASGTGTVAKNIQYF.